A selection of T cell receptor beta chains follows, all from one sample in a study of human T cells and chemical hapten exposure. TCRdb reanalysed the RACE reads using MiXCR and keeps one entry per CDR3 protein. The sample holds 80,000 to 100,000 distinct CDR3 sequences, roughly an eighth seen once. This specimen consisted of whole blood, obtained in connection with sensitization to the hapten diphenylcyclopropenone (DPC). The origin of the receptors is a woman aged 40 to 50 with alopecia areata. Some clones in this sample may be carry-over from other donors' samples. Both conserved end residues are part of each CDR3. The D gene is left open where the match is weak. Size is stated for part of the rows, as once, few or many counts, or as a class when the clone is expanded.

TRBV7-2	TRBJ2-6	TRBD1	.	TGTGCCAGCAGCTTAAGACACTACAGGGGATCTGGGGCCAACGTCCTGACTTTC	CASSLRHYRGSGANVLTF
TRBV28	TRBJ2-1	.	few	TGTGCCAGCGGACGGGGAAATGAGCAGTTCTTC	CASGRGNEQFF
TRBV4-3	TRBJ2-7	TRBD1	few	TGCGCCAGCAGCCAAGATGTACAGGGGGTAAACGAGCAGTACTTC	CASSQDVQGVNEQYF
TRBV29-1	TRBJ2-1	TRBD2	.	TGCAGCGGCCGACCAACTAGCGGGAGGTACAATGAGCAGTTCTTC	CSGRPTSGRYNEQFF
TRBV7-9	TRBJ2-7	.	few	TGTGCCTCTGTAGACAGTGGGGGAGTGTCCTACGAGCAGTACTTC	CASVDSGGVSYEQYF
TRBV5-1	TRBJ1-6	TRBD1	few	TGCGCCAGCAGCCTATCAGGGGGCCGGGATTCACCCCTCCACTTT	CASSLSGGRDSPLHF
TRBV2	TRBJ2-6	TRBD2	few	TGTGCCAGCAGGCCAACGGGAGGGGTTGGCGTCCTGACTTTC	CASRPTGGVGVLTF
TRBV5-4	TRBJ2-7	TRBD1	.	TGTGCCAGCAGTCAACGGACAGGGAGGCACGAGCAGTACTTC	CASSQRTGRHEQYF
TRBV29-1	TRBJ2-7	.	.	TGCAGCGTTATTCGTCTCTACGAGCAGTACTTC	CSVIRLYEQYF
TRBV6-1	TRBJ2-3	TRBD2	.	TGTGCCAGCAAAACTAGCGGGAGTGCAGATACGCAGTATTTT	CASKTSGSADTQYF
TRBV3-1	TRBJ2-1	.	few	TGTGCCAGCAGCCAAGAGTTAGGGTCGGACCTGCGAGTGTTCTTC	CASSQELGSDLRVFF
TRBV16	TRBJ2-1	TRBD2	.	TGTGCCAGCAGCCAAACCCCTCTAGCGGGAGGGCCGCATGAGCAGTTCTTC	CASSQTPLAGGPHEQFF
TRBV10-3	TRBJ2-5	.	many	TGTGCCATCAGTGCCCGTCTAATTTACGGGCGAACTCAGGAGACCCAGTACTTC	CAISARLIYGRTQETQYF
TRBV7-2	TRBJ2-5	TRBD2	.	TGTGCCAGCAGTTTAAGGGCGGGAGGGCCGGAGACCCAGTACTTC	CASSLRAGGPETQYF
TRBV4-3	TRBJ2-1	TRBD2	many	TGCGCCAGCAGCCAAGATAGGACTAGCGGGTGGAATGAGCAGTTCTTC	CASSQDRTSGWNEQFF
TRBV9	TRBJ2-5	.	many	TGTGCCAGCAGCCCCCGGCCCAAAGAGACCCAGTACTTC	CASSPRPKETQYF
TRBV2	TRBJ2-1	TRBD2	.	TGTGCCAGCAGTGAGTTTGGGACTAGGCTTTTAAATGGGCAGTTCTTC	CASSEFGTRLLNGQFF
TRBV18	TRBJ1-2	TRBD1	few	TGTGCCAGCTCGCCCGGACAGGTCTATGGCTACACCTTC	CASSPGQVYGYTF
TRBV6-5	TRBJ2-5	.	many	TGTGCCAGCAGTTACTGGGGGAAAGGGTACCAAGAGACCCAGTACTTC	CASSYWGKGYQETQYF
TRBV7-8	TRBJ2-5	TRBD1	.	TGTGCCAGCAGTCAGGGGGCGCTAAGGGAGACCCAGTACTTC	CASSQGALRETQYF
TRBV7-6	TRBJ1-6	.	few	TGTGCCAGCAGCTGGACAGTCTATAATTCACCCCTCCACTTT	CASSWTVYNSPLHF
TRBV27	TRBJ2-3	.	.	TGTGCCAGCAGGCAAGTCGTCGGGGATACGCAGTATTTT	CASRQVVGDTQYF
TRBV5-1	TRBJ1-4	TRBD1	many	TGCGCCAGCAGCCGGACAGGGCTTAGGGAAAAACTGTTTTTT	CASSRTGLREKLFF
TRBV7-9	TRBJ2-6	.	.	TGTGCCAGCTTCGTCTACTCTGGGGCCAACGTCCTGACTTTC	CASFVYSGANVLTF
TRBV20-1	TRBJ1-5	.	few	TGCAGTGCTAGAGAGCAGGGTGAGGTACAGCCCCAGCATTTT	CSAREQGEVQPQHF
TRBV27	TRBJ1-2	.	many	TGTGCCAGCAGTTTATGGGTAGATTATGGCTACACCTTC	CASSLWVDYGYTF
TRBV29-1	TRBJ1-1	.	.	TGCAGCGTTAAGGGGGGCTCCACTGAAGCTTTCTTT	CSVKGGSTEAFF
TRBV7-3	TRBJ2-3	TRBD1	.	TGTGCCAGCAGCATTACAGGGGGCGCAGATACGCAGTATTTT	CASSITGGADTQYF
TRBV7-2	TRBJ2-7	TRBD2	.	TGTGCCAGCAGCCCTGGACTAGCGGCCTCCTACGAGCAGTACTTC	CASSPGLAASYEQYF
TRBV5-6	TRBJ2-7	.	.	TGTGCCAGCAGCTTCCGACAGGATGCCAACGAGCAGTACTTC	CASSFRQDANEQYF
TRBV29-1	TRBJ2-2	TRBD1	.	TGCAGCGGCAAAGGACAGGGATCCGGGGAGCTGTTTTTT	CSGKGQGSGELFF
TRBV18	TRBJ1-5	.	.	TGTGCCAGCTCACCAAACCCGTTTAGCAATCAGCCCCAGCATTTT	CASSPNPFSNQPQHF
TRBV29-1	TRBJ2-7	TRBD1	few	TGCAGCGTTGCGACAGGGGGCTTCTACGAGCAGTACTTC	CSVATGGFYEQYF
TRBV7-2	TRBJ2-3	TRBD2	.	TGTGCCAGCAGCGCGATGACTAGCGGGAGCGCAGATACGCAGTATTTT	CASSAMTSGSADTQYF
TRBV18	TRBJ2-2	.	.	TGTGCCAGCTCACCGCAGGGGACTTCCCCCACCGGGGAGCTGTTTTTT	CASSPQGTSPTGELFF
TRBV7-3	TRBJ2-7	TRBD2	.	TGTGCCAGCAGCTTAGGTAGCGGGAGCTTCCACGAGCAGTACTTC	CASSLGSGSFHEQYF
TRBV30	TRBJ2-7	TRBD1	.	TGTGCCTGGAGTGCAACAGGGGTCTCCTACGAGCAGTACTTC	CAWSATGVSYEQYF
TRBV28	TRBJ2-7	.	.	TGTGCCAGCAACAGGCAGGGGGGAACCTACGAGCAGTACTTC	CASNRQGGTYEQYF
TRBV29-1	TRBJ2-7	TRBD1	.	TGCAGCGTGGGGACAGGGGCAGGGCAGTACTTC	CSVGTGAGQYF
TRBV2	TRBJ1-5	TRBD1	few	TGTGCCAGCAGTGAAACCCCCCTGACAGGGGAGGGCAATCAGCCCCAGCATTTT	CASSETPLTGEGNQPQHF
TRBV19	TRBJ1-5	.	few	TGTGCCAGTAGTCCCCGCCGGGGCAATCAGCCCCAGCATTTT	CASSPRRGNQPQHF
TRBV7-9	TRBJ1-1	.	.	TGTGCCAGCAGCTTAGCCGCGGGGGGCACTGAAGCTTTCTTT	CASSLAAGGTEAFF
TRBV12-3/TRBV12-4	TRBJ1-1	.	many	TGTGCCAGCAGCCCTGGAATGAACACTGAAGCTTTCTTT	CASSPGMNTEAFF
TRBV5-5	TRBJ1-4	.	many	TGTGCCAGCAGCTTGTGGGAAGGGCGCGAAAAACTGTTTTTT	CASSLWEGREKLFF
TRBV7-6	TRBJ2-3	TRBD2	few	TGTGCCAGCAGCCTCCATTTACGGCGGCGGGAGGGCCCTGCAGATACGCAGTATTTT	CASSLHLRRREGPADTQYF
TRBV24-1	TRBJ2-2	.	few	TGTGCCACCAGTGTCCTTACGGGTACGGGCGCCGGGGAGCTGTTTTTT	CATSVLTGTGAGELFF